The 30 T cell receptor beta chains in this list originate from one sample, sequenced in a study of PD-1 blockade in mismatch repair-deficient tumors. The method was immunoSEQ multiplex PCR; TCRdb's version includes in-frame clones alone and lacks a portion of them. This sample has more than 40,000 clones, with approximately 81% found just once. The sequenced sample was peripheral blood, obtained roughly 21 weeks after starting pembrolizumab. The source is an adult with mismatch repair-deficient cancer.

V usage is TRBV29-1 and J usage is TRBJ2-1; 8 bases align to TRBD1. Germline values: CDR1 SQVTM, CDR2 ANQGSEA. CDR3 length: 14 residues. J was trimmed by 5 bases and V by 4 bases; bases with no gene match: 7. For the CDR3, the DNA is TGCAGCGTTGTCGACAGGGGTCGGCACAATGAGCAGTTCTTC. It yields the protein CSVVDRGRHNEQFF.

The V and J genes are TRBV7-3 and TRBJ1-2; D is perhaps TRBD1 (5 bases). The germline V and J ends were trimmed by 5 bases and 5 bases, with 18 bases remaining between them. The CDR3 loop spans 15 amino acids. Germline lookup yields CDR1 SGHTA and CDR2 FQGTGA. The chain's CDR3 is CASSLSPDSSYGYTF. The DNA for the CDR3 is TGTGCCAGCAGCCTGAGCCCCGACAGCTCATATGGCTACACCTTC.

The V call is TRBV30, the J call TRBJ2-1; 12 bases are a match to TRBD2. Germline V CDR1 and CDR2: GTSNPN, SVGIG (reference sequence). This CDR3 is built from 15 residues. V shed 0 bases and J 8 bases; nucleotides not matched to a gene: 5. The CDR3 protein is CAWSVGLAGGYEQFF. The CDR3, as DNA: TGTGCCTGGAGTGTGGGGCTAGCGGGGGGGTATGAGCAGTTCTTC.

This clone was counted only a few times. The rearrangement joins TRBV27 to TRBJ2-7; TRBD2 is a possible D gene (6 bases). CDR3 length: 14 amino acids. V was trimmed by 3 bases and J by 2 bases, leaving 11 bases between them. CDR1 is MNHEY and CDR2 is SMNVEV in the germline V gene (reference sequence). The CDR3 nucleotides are TGTGCCAGCAGTTTTCGGGACTCTACCTACGAGCAGTACTTC. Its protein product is CASSFRDSTYEQYF.

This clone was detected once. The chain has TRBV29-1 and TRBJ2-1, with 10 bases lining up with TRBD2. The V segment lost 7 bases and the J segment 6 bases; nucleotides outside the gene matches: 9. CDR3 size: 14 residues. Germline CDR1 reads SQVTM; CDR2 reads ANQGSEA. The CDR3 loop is CSGKAGGITNEQFF. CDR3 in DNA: TGCAGCGGGAAAGCGGGAGGGATTACCAATGAGCAGTTCTTC.

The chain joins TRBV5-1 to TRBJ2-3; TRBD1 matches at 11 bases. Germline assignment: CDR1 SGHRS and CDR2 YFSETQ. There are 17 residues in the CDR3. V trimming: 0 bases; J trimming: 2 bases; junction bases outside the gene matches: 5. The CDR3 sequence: CASSLGRTGGNTDTQYF. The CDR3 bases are TGCGCCAGCAGCTTGGGCAGGACAGGGGGCAACACAGATACGCAGTATTTT.

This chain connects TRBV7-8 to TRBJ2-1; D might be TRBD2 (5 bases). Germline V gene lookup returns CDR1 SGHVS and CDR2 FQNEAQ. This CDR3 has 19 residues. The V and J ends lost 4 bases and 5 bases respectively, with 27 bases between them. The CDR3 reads CASSSTPPGKQAKDNEQFF. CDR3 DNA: TGTGCCAGCAGCTCTACCCCCCCGGGGAAACAAGCAAAAGACAATGAGCAGTTCTTC.

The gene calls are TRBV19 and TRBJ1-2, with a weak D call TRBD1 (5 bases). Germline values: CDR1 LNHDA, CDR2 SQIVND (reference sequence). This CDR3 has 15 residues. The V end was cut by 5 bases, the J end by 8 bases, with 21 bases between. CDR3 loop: CASSQTGTQEGGYTF. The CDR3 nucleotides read TGTGCCAGTAGTCAAACCGGGACCCAAGAGGGCGGCTACACCTTC. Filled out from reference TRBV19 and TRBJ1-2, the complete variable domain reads DGGITQSPKYLFRKEGQNVTLSCEQNLNHDAMYWYRQDPGQGLRLIYYSQIVNDFQKGDIAEGYSVSREKKESFPLTVTSAQKNPTAFYLCASSQTGTQEGGYTFGSGTRLTVV.

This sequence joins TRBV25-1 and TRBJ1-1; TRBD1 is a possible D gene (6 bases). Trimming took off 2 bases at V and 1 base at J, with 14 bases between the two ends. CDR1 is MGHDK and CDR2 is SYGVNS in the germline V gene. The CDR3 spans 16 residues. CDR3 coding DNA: TGTGCCAGCAGTGAAGCAGGGGATTGGGCGAACACTGAAGCTTTCTTT. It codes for CASSEAGDWANTEAFF.

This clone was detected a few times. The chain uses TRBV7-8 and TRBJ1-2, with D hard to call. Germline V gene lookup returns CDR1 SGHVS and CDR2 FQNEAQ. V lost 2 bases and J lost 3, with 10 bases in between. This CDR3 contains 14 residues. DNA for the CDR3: TGTGCCAGCAGCTTAACGGGGTCCGACTATGGCTACACCTTC. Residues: CASSLTGSDYGYTF.

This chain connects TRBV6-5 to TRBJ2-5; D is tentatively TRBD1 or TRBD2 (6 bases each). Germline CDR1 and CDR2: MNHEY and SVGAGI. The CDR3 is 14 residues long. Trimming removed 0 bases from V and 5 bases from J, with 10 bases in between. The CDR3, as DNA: TGTGCCAGCAGTTACTCCGGGGGCGTGGAGACCCAGTACTTC. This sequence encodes CASSYSGGVETQYF.

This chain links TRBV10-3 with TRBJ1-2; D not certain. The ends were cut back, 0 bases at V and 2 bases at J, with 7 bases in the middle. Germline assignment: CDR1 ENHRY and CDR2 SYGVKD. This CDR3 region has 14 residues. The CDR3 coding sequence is TGTGCCATCAGTGAGTCTGCGACGAACTATGGCTACACCTTC. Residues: CAISESATNYGYTF.

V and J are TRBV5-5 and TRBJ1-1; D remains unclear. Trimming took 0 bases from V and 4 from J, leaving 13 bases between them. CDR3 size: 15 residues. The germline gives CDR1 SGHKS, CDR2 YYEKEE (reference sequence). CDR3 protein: CASSLEDVVSTEAFF. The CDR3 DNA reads TGTGCCAGCAGCTTGGAGGATGTGGTCTCCACTGAAGCTTTCTTT.

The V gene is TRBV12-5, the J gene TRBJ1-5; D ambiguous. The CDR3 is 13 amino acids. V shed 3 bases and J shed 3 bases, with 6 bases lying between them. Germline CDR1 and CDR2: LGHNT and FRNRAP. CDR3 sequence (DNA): TGTGCTAGTGGTTTCGAGCTCAATCAGCCCCAGCATTTT. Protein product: CASGFELNQPQHF.

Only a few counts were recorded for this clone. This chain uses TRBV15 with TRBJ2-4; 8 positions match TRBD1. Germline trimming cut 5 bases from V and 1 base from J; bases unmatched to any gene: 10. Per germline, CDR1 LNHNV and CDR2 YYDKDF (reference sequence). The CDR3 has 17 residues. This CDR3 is CATSPGGGGQAKNIQYF. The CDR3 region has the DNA TGTGCCACCAGCCCAGGGGGCGGAGGCCAGGCCAAAAACATTCAGTACTTC.

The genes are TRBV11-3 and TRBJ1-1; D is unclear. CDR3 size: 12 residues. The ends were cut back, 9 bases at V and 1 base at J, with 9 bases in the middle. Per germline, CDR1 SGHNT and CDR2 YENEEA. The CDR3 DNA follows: TGTGCCAGTGGCAGTAAGAACACTGAAGCTTTCTTT. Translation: CASGSKNTEAFF.

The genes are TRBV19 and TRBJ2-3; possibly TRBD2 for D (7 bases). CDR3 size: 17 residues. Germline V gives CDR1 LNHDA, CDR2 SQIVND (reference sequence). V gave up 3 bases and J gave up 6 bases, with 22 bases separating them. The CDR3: CASSIFSERGGLDTQYF. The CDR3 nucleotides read TGTGCCAGTAGTATTTTCTCGGAAAGGGGGGGTTTGGATACGCAGTATTTT.

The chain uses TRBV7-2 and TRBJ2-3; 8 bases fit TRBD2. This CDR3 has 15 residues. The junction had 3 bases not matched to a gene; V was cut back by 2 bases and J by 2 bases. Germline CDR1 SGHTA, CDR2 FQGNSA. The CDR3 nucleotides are TGTGCCAGCAGCTTAACTAGCGGCCCCACAGATACGCAGTATTTT. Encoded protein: CASSLTSGPTDTQYF.

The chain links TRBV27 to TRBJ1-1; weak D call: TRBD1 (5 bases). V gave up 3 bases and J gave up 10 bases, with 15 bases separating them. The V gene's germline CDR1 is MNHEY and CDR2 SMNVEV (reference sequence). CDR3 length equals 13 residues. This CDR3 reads CASSLEGHGIAFF. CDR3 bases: TGTGCCAGCAGTTTGGAGGGGCACGGAATAGCTTTCTTT.

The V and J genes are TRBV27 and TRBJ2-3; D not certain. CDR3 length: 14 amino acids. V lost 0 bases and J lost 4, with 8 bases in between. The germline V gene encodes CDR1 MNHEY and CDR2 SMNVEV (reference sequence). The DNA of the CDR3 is TGTGCCAGCAGTTTATCGGTCTGGGCAGATACGCAGTATTTT. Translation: CASSLSVWADTQYF.

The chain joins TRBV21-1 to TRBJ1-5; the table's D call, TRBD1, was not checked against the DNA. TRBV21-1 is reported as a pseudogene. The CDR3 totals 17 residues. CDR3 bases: TGTGCCAGCAGCAAAGGAATCGCAGGGGGCGTCGATCAGCCCCAGCATTTT. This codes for CASSKGIAGGVDQPQHF.

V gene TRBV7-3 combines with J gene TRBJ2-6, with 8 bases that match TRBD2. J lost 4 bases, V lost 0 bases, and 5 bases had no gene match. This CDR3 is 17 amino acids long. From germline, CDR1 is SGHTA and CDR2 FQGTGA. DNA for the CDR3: TGTGCCAGCAGCTTAACAGCGGGAGCAGCGGGGGCCAACGTCCTGACTTTC. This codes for CASSLTAGAAGANVLTF. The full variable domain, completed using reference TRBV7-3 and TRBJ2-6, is GAGVSQTPSNKVTEKGKYVELRCDPISGHTALYWYRQSLGQGPEFLIYFQGTGAADDSGLPNDRFFAVRPEGSVSTLKIQRTERGDSAVYLCASSLTAGAAGANVLTFGAGSRLTVL.

CDR3 loop: CASSSGTGSTYEQYF. Written as DNA, the CDR3 is TGTGCCAGCAGCTCCGGGACAGGATCGACCTACGAGCAGTACTTC. The V gene is TRBV7-9, the J gene TRBJ2-7; 8 bases fit TRBD1. The CDR3 is 15 amino acids. CDR1 and CDR2 from the germline V gene are SEHNR and FQNEAQ (reference sequence). Germline trimming cut 4 bases from V and 2 bases from J; bases unmatched to any gene: 7.

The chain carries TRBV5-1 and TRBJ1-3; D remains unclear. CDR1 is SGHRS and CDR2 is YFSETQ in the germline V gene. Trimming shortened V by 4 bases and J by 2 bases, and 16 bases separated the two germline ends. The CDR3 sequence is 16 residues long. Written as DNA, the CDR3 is TGCGCCAGCAGCCCCCGCCTGGGGATAACTGGAAACACCATATATTTT. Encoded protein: CASSPRLGITGNTIYF.

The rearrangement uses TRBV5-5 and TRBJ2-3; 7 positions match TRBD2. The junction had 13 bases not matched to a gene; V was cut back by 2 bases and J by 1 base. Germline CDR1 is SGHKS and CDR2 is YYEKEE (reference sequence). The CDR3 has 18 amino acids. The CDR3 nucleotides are TGTGCCAGCAGCTTAAGATCTGGTCTAGCGGAACGCACAGATACGCAGTATTTT. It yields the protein CASSLRSGLAERTDTQYF.

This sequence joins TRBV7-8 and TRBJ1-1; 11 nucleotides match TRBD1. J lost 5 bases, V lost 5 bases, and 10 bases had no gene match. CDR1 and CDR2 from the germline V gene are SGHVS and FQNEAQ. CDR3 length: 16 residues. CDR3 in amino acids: CASSLGTGGSWTEAFF. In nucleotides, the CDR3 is TGTGCCAGCAGCCTGGGGACAGGGGGGTCATGGACTGAAGCTTTCTTT. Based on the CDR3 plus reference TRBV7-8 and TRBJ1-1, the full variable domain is GAGVSQSPRYKVAKRGQDVALRCDPISGHVSLFWYQQALGQGPEFLTYFQNEAQLDKSGLPSDRFFAERPEGSVSTLKIQRTQQEDSAVYLCASSLGTGGSWTEAFFGQGTRLTVV.

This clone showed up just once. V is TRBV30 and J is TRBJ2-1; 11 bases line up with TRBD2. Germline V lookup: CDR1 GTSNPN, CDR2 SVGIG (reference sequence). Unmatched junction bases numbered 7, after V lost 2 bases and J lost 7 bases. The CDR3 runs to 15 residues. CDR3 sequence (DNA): TGTGCCTGGAGTCTTGGACTAGCGGGTCGGAATGAGCAGTTCTTC. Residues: CAWSLGLAGRNEQFF. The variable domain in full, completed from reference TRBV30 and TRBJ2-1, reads SQTIHQWPATLVQPVGSPLSLECTVEGTSNPNLYWYRQAAGRGLQLLFYSVGIGQISSEVPQNLSASRPQDRQFILSSKKLLLSDSGFYLCAWSLGLAGRNEQFFGPGTRLTVL.

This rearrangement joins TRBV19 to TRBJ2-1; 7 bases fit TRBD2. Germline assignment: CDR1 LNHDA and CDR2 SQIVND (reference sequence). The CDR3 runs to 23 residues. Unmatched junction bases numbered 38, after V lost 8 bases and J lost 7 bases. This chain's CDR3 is CASSPPRRGVSRAISGKWNEQFF. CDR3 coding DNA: TGTGCCAGTTCTCCCCCACGCCGAGGGGTGAGCAGGGCAATAAGCGGGAAGTGGAATGAGCAGTTCTTC.

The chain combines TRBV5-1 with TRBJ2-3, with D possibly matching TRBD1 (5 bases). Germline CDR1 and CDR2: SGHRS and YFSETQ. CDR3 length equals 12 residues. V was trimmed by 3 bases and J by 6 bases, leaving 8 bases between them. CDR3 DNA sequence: TGCGCCAGCAGCTACAAGGGGGATACGCAGTATTTT. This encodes CASSYKGDTQYF. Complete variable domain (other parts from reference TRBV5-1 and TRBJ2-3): KAGVTQTPRYLIKTRGQQVTLSCSPISGHRSVSWYQQTPGQGLQFLFEYFSETQRNKGNFPGRFSGRQFSNSRSEMNVSTLELGDSALYLCASSYKGDTQYFGPGTRLTVL.

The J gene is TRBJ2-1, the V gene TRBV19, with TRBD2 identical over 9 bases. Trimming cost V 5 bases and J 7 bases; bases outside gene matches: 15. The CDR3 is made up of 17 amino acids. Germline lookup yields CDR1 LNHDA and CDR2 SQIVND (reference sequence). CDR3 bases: TGTGCCAGTAGTCGAGCGGGAGGCTCCTCCTACTGGAATGAGCAGTTCTTC. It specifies CASSRAGGSSYWNEQFF.